This TCR beta chain was captured in a study of OX40 agonist ivuxolimab in advanced cancers. About the research overall: Those treated in dose escalation had hepatocellular carcinoma, melanoma, renal cell cancer or head and neck cancer. Patients achieving partial responses numbered three: one hepatocellular carcinoma case and two cutaneous melanoma cases. Whole-study results and caveats: Nonresponders, in some cases, also had low normalized T-cell clonal expansion.

Comment on this clone: Its antigen is undetermined.

The V and J ends lost 4 bases and 8 bases, in that order; junction bases with no gene match: 11. CDR1 and CDR2 (germline): SGHRS, YFSETQ. CDR3 length: 17 amino acids. The timepoints at which blood was sampled were baseline, cycle 4 day 1, and cycle 7 day 1. Produced via immunoSEQ multiplex PCR; TCRdb's table is partial and in-frame only. Found here are 60,000 or so clones, 84% of them singletons; the top ten hold roughly 30%. V and J are TRBV5-1 and TRBJ2-1; 14 positions agree with TRBD2. The source of this sequence is an adult with an advanced solid tumor such as melanoma, head and neck, liver or kidney cancer. This specimen consisted of CD4+ or CD8+ T cells sorted from blood, obtained in a trial of the OX40 agonist ivuxolimab. CDR3 DNA sequence: TGCGCCAGCAGCCTCCGGACTAGCGGGAGGACGGAGGATGAGCAGTTCTTC. The encoded protein is CASSLRTSGRTEDEQFF.